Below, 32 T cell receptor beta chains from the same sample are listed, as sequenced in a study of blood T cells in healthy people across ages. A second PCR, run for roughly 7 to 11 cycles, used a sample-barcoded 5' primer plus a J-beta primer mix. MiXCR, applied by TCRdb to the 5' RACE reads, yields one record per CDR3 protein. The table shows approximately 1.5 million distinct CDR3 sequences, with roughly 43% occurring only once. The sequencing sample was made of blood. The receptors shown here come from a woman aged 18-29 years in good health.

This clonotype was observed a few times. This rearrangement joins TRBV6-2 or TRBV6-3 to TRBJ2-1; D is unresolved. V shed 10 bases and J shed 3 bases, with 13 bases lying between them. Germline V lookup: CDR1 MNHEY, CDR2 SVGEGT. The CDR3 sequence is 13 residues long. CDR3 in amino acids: CATQTVHYNEQFF. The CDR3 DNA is TGTGCCACCCAAACTGTACACTACAATGAGCAGTTCTTC.

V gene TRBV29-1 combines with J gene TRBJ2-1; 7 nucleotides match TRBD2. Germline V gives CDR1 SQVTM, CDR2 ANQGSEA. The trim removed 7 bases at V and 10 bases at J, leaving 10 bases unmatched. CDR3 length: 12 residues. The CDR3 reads CSGASGTREQFF. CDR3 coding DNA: TGCAGCGGTGCTAGCGGTACTAGAGAGCAGTTCTTC.

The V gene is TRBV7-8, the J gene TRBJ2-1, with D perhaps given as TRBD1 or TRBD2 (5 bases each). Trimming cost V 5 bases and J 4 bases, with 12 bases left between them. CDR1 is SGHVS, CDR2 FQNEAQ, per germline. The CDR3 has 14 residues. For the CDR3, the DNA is TGTGCCAGCAGCCCGTGGGACGATTACAATGAGCAGTTCTTC. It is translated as CASSPWDDYNEQFF.

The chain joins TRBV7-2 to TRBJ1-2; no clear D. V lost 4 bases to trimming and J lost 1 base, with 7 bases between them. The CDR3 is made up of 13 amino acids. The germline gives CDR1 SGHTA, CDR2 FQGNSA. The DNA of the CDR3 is TGTGCCAGCAGCTCCCACGGTAACTATGGCTACACCTTC. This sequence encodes CASSSHGNYGYTF.

CDR3 loop: CASSRRATADTQYF. The CDR3 nucleotides are TGTGCCAGCAGTCGGAGGGCCACCGCAGATACGCAGTATTTT. The genes are TRBV27 and TRBJ2-3; TRBD2 might be the D (6 bases). CDR1 is MNHEY and CDR2 is SMNVEV in the germline V gene (reference sequence). Deletions cut 5 bases from V and 4 bases from J, with 13 bases between. This CDR3 contains 14 residues.

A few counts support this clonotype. CDR3 DNA: TGTGCCAGCAGCCAGGGACAGGGAGCAACTAATGAAAAACTGTTTTTT. Translation gives CASSQGQGATNEKLFF. The rearrangement links TRBV7-9 to TRBJ1-4; 9 bases match TRBD1. This CDR3 has 16 amino acids. CDR1 is SEHNR, CDR2 FQNEAQ, per germline (reference sequence). The junction had 4 bases not matched to a gene; V was cut back by 5 bases and J by 0 bases.

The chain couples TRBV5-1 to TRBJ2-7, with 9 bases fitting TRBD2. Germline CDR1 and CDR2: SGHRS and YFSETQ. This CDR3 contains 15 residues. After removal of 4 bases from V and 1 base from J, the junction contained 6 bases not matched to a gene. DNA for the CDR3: TGCGCCAGCAGCGGAGTGACTAGCGGTTCCTACGAGCAGTACTTC. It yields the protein CASSGVTSGSYEQYF.

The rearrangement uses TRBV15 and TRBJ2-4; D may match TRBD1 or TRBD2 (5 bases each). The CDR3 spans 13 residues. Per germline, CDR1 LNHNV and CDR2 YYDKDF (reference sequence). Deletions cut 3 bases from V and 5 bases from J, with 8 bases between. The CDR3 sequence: CATSRRGENIQYF. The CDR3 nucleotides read TGTGCCACCAGCAGGAGGGGAGAAAACATTCAGTACTTC.

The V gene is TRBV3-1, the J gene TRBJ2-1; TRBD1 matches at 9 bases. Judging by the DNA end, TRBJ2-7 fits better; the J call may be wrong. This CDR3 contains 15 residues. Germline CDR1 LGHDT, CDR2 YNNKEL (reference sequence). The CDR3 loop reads CASSQDWTGVNEQYF. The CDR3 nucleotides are TGTGCCAGCAGCCAAGATTGGACAGGGGTCAATGAGCAGTACTTC.

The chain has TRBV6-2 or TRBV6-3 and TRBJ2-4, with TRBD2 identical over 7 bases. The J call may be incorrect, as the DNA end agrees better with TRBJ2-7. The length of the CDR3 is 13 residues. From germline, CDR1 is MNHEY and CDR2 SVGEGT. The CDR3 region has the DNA TGTGCCAGCAGTTCCGGGACTACCTCCGAGCAGTACTTC. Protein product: CASSSGTTSEQYF.

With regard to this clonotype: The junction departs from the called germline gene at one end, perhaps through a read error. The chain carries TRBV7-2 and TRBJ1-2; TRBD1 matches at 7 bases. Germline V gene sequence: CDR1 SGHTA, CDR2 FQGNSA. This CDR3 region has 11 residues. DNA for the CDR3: TGTGACAGCAGACTTCAGGGGGACTACACCTTC. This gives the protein CDSRLQGDYTF.

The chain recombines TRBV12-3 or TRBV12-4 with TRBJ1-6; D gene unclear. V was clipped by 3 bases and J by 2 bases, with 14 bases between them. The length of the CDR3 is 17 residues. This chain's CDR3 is CASSLSLSAPYNSPLHF. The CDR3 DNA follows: TGTGCCAGCAGTTTGTCCTTATCGGCTCCCTATAATTCACCCCTCCACTTT.

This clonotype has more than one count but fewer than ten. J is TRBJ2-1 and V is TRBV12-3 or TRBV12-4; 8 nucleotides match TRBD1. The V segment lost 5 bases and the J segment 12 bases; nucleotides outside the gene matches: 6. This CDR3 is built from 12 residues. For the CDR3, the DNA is TGTGCCAGCAGTGCTACAGGGGGTGGGCAGTTCTTC. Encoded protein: CASSATGGGQFF.

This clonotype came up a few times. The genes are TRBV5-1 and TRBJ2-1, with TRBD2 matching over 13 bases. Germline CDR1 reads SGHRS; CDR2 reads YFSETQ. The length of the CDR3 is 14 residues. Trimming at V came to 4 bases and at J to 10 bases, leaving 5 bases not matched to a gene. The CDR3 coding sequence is TGCGCCAGCAGCACGGGACTAGCGGGACTCGAGCAGTTCTTC. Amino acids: CASSTGLAGLEQFF.

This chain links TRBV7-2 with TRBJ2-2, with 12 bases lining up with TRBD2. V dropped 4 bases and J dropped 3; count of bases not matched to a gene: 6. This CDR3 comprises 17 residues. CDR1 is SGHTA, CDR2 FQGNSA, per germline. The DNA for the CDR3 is TGTGCCAGCAGCTCGACTAGCGGGAGAGCTGACACCGGGGAGCTGTTTTTT. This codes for CASSSTSGRADTGELFF. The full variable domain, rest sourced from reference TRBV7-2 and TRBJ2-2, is GAGVSQSPSNKVTEKGKDVELRCDPISGHTALYWYRQSLGQGLEFLIYFQGNSAPDKSGLPSDRFSAERTGGSVSTLTIQRTQQEDSAVYLCASSSTSGRADTGELFFGEGSRLTVL.

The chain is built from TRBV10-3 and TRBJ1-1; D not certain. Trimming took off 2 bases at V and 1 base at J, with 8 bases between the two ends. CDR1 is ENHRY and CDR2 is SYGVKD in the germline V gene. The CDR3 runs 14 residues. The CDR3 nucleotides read TGTGCCATCAGTGAGACCCCAGGGAACACTGAAGCTTTCTTT. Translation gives CAISETPGNTEAFF.

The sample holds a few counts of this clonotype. The CDR3 nucleotides are TGTGCCAGCAGCTTAGCGGGTATACAGGAATGGGCCAAAAACATTCAGTACTTC. The encoded protein is CASSLAGIQEWAKNIQYF. The chain has TRBV7-2 and TRBJ2-4; a weak D match, TRBD1 (5 bases). CDR3 length equals 18 residues. The ends were cut back, 0 bases at V and 1 base at J, with 16 bases in the middle. Germline-derived CDR1 and CDR2 are SGHTA and FQGNSA. Drawing the rest from reference TRBV7-2 and TRBJ2-4, the complete variable domain is GAGVSQSPSNKVTEKGKDVELRCDPISGHTALYWYRQSLGQGLEFLIYFQGNSAPDKSGLPSDRFSAERTGGSVSTLTIQRTQQEDSAVYLCASSLAGIQEWAKNIQYFGAGTRLSVL.

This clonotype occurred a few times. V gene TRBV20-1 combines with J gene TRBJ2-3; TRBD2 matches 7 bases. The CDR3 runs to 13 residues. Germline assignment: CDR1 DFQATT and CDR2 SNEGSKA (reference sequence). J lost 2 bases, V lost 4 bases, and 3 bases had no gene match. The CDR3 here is CSAIGGFTDTQYF. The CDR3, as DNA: TGCAGTGCTATCGGGGGGTTCACAGATACGCAGTATTTT.

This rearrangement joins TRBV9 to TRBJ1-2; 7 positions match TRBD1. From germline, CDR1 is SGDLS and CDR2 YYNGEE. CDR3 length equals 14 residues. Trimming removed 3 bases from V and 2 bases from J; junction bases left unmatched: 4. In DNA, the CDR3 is TGTGCCAGCAGCGGGTTGACAGGGAACTATGGCTACACCTTC. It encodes CASSGLTGNYGYTF.

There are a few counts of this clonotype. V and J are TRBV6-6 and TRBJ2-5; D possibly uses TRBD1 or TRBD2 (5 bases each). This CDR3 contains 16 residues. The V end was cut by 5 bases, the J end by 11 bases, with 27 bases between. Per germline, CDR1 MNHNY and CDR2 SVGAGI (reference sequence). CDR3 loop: CASSTYGRGPHNEQYF. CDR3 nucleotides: TGTGCCAGCAGTACCTATGGCCGGGGACCGCACAATGAGCAGTACTTC.

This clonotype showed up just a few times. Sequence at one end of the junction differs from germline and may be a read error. The chain's CDR3 is CASSSGQGVNTEAFF. The CDR3 DNA sequence: TGTGCCAGCAGTTCGGGACAGGGCGTGAACACTGAAGCTTTCTTT. The chain joins TRBV5-1 to TRBJ1-1; the match to TRBD1 covers 9 bases. Germline values: CDR1 SGHRS, CDR2 YFSETQ. CDR3 length: 15 residues.

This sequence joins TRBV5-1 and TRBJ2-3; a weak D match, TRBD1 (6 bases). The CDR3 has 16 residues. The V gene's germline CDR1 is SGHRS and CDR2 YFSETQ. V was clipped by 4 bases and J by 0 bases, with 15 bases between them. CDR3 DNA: TGCGCCAGCAGCCCGGGACATACTACTAGCACAGATACGCAGTATTTT. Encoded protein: CASSPGHTTSTDTQYF.

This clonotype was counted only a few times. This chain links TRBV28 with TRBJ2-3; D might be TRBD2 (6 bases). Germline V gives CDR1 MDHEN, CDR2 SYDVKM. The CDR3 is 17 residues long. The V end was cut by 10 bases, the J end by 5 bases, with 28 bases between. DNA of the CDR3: TGTGCCACCCGTGATACACCCAGTTGGGAGGTGTTAGATACGCAGTATTTT. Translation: CATRDTPSWEVLDTQYF.

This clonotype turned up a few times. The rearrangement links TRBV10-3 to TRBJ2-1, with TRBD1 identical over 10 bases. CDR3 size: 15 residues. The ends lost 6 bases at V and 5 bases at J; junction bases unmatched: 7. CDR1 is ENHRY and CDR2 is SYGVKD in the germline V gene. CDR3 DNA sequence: TGTGCCATCAGCCAGGACAGGGGGAGCCACAATGAGCAGTTCTTC. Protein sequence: CAISQDRGSHNEQFF.

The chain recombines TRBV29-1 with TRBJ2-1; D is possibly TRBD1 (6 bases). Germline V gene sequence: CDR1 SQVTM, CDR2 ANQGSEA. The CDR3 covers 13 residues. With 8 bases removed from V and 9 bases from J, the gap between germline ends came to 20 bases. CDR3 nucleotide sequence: TGCAGCACGAGACAACTCCTCAGGGGTGAGCAGTTCTTC. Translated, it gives CSTRQLLRGEQFF.

In DNA, the CDR3 is TGTGCCAGCAGTTACATGTCAGGGGGCGGGTCACCCCTCCACTTT. Protein: CASSYMSGGGSPLHF. This chain links TRBV6-6 with TRBJ1-6; 8 bases match TRBD1. Trimming cost V 2 bases and J 10 bases; bases outside gene matches: 7. Germline CDR1 is MNHNY and CDR2 is SVGAGI (reference sequence). This CDR3 region has 15 residues.

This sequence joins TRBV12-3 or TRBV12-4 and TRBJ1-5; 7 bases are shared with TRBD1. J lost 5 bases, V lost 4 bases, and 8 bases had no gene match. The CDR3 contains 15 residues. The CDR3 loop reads CASSSHGTAHQPQHF. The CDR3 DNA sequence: TGTGCCAGCAGTTCCCACGGGACAGCTCATCAGCCCCAGCATTTT.

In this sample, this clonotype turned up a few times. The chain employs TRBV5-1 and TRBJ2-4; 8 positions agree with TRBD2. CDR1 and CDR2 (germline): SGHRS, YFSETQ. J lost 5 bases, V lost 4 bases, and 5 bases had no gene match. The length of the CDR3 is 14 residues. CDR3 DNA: TGCGCCAGCAGCGAGGCGGGGGGACAAAACATTCAGTACTTC. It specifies CASSEAGGQNIQYF.

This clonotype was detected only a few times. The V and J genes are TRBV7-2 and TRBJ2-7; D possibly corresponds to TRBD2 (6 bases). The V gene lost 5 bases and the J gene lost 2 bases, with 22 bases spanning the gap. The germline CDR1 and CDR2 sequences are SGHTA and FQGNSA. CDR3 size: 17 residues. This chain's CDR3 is CASSPQSSGAGTYEQYF. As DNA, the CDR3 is TGTGCCAGCAGCCCCCAATCGTCTGGAGCGGGCACCTACGAGCAGTACTTC.

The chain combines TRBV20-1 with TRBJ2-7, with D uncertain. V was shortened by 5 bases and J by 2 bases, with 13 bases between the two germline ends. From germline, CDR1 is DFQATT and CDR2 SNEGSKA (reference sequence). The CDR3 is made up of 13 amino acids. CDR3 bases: TGCAGTGCTGAAGACCGTTCTACCTACGAGCAGTACTTC. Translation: CSAEDRSTYEQYF.

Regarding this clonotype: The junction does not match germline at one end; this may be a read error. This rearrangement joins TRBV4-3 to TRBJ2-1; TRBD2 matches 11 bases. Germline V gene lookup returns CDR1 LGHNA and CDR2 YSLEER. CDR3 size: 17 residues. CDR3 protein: CASSQDRGLAVYNEQFF. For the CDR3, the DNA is TGTGCCAGCAGCCAAGATAGGGGACTAGCGGTCTACAATGAGCAGTTCTTC.

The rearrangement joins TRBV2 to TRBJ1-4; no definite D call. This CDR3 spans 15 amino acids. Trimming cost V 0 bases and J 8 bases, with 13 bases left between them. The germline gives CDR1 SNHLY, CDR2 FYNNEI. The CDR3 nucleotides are TGTGCCAGCAGTGAAGCAGGCGGATTTGGAGAAAAACTGTTTTTT. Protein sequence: CASSEAGGFGEKLFF.